The 14 T cell receptor beta chains given below trace back to one sample, sequenced in a study of Graves' ophthalmopathy and Graves' hyperthyroidism. Amplification of TCR beta CDR3 regions used RNA transcripts. HTBI primers served in a first-round RT-PCR, which a second-round multiplex PCR followed. TCRdb processed the multiplex PCR reads anew with MiXCR; each CDR3 protein has one entry. The table records roughly 700,000 distinct CDR3 sequences, 40% of them present only once. The specimen sequenced was peripheral blood. These receptors were obtained from an adult man with Graves' ophthalmopathy.

The chain has TRBV29-1 and TRBJ1-5, with D maybe TRBD1 (5 bases). The CDR3 is 12 residues long. The germline V gene has CDR1 SQVTM and CDR2 ANQGSEA. V lost 4 bases, J lost 11 bases, and 15 bases lay in between. In nucleotides, the CDR3 is TGCAGCGTTGTAGGGGCAGAAGAGACCCAGCATTTT. Translating it yields CSVVGAEETQHF.

This chain uses TRBV10-3 with TRBJ1-3; D unclear. Germline CDR1 and CDR2: ENHRY and SYGVKD. There are 13 residues in the CDR3. The V end was cut by 0 bases, the J end by 6 bases, with 6 bases between. CDR3 DNA sequence: TGTGCCATCAGTGAGTCGAGGGCAAACACCATATATTTT. Residues: CAISESRANTIYF.

This clonotype occurred a few times. The chain combines TRBV12-3 or TRBV12-4 with TRBJ1-5; TRBD1 matches at 7 bases. The CDR3 covers 16 residues. The V gene end was trimmed by 2 bases and the J gene end by 2 bases; junction bases not matched to a gene: 6. DNA for the CDR3: TGTGCCAGCAGTTTAATACAGGGGAAGGGCAATCAGCCCCAGCATTTT. The encoded protein is CASSLIQGKGNQPQHF.

This clonotype turned up a few times. V is TRBV20-1 and J is TRBJ2-7; 9 bases fit TRBD1. J was trimmed by 5 bases and V by 1 base; bases with no gene match: 9. Germline V CDR1 and CDR2: DFQATT, SNEGSKA (reference sequence). The CDR3 extends over 15 amino acids. CDR3: CSARVQQGAGNEQYF. The CDR3 region has the DNA TGCAGTGCTAGAGTCCAACAGGGGGCTGGGAACGAGCAGTACTTC.

This chain's CDR3 is CASSFGGTGNQPQHF. The CDR3 coding sequence is TGCGCCAGCAGCTTCGGGGGTACGGGCAATCAGCCCCAGCATTTT. The V gene is TRBV5-1, the J gene TRBJ1-5; D is possibly TRBD1 (5 bases). The CDR3 has 15 amino acids. Trimming took off 2 bases at V and 2 bases at J, with 11 bases between the two ends. From germline, CDR1 is SGHRS and CDR2 YFSETQ.

The V call is TRBV25-1, the J call TRBJ1-2; 8 nucleotides line up with TRBD1. CDR3 size: 12 residues. Germline V gives CDR1 MGHDK, CDR2 SYGVNS. J gave up 5 bases and V 10 bases, and 6 bases lay outside the gene matches. Here the CDR3 DNA reads TGTGCCACCGACAGGGGAGGGTATGGCTACACCTTC. Its protein product is CATDRGGYGYTF.

In this sample, this clonotype turned up a few times. The chain uses TRBV25-1 and TRBJ1-2; the D gene is possibly TRBD1 (5 bases). The CDR3 totals 11 residues. V was pared by 11 bases and J by 1 base, with 8 bases between. Looked up from germline, CDR1 is MGHDK and CDR2 is SYGVNS. DNA for the CDR3: TGTGCCGGTCAGGGTAACTATGGCTACACCTTC. This gives the protein CAGQGNYGYTF.

Worth noting for this clonotype: A junction end diverges from the germline sequence, so it may reflect a read error. The rearrangement joins TRBV10-3 to TRBJ2-7; TRBD2 matches 8 bases. CDR3 length equals 10 residues. Germline CDR1 ENHRY, CDR2 SYGVKD. The CDR3, as DNA: TGTGCCAGCAGTTGGCGGGGGGCGTACTTC. Encoded protein: CASSWRGAYF.

This chain connects TRBV25-1 to TRBJ2-2, with D hard to call. With 5 bases removed from V and 2 bases from J, the gap between germline ends came to 9 bases. Germline CDR1 MGHDK, CDR2 SYGVNS. The CDR3 has 14 amino acids. The CDR3 region has the DNA TGTGCCAGCAGTAGAGGATTCAACACCGGGGAGCTGTTTTTT. Protein sequence: CASSRGFNTGELFF.

This clonotype has ten or more counts. The rearrangement links TRBV19 to TRBJ2-5; 7 nucleotides line up with TRBD1. Germline assignment: CDR1 LNHDA and CDR2 SQIVND (reference sequence). This CDR3 has 16 amino acids. Trimming removed 4 bases from V and 0 bases from J; junction bases left unmatched: 8. The CDR3 nucleotides read TGTGCCAGTAGTACGCGCTCGGGACAGTACCAAGAGACCCAGTACTTC. Encoded protein: CASSTRSGQYQETQYF.

In this sample, this clonotype turned up many times. V gene TRBV7-9 combines with J gene TRBJ2-7; a possible D gene is TRBD1 (5 bases). V gave up 2 bases and J gave up 2 bases, with 13 bases separating them. This CDR3 contains 15 residues. Germline V lookup: CDR1 SEHNR, CDR2 FQNEAQ (reference sequence). The CDR3 nucleotides read TGTGCCAGCAGCTTAAAGGGGCCTCTGACCTACGAGCAGTACTTC. Residues: CASSLKGPLTYEQYF.

This clonotype was seen at least ten times. V gene TRBV2 combines with J gene TRBJ1-2; D perhaps matches TRBD1 (6 bases). Germline V gives CDR1 SNHLY, CDR2 FYNNEI. The CDR3 spans 14 residues. Trimming pared 8 bases from V and 3 bases from J, leaving 16 bases between. The CDR3 loop is CASLTRGGDYGYTF. Here the CDR3 DNA reads TGTGCCAGCCTCACGAGGGGGGGCGACTATGGCTACACCTTC. Filled out from reference TRBV2 and TRBJ1-2, the complete variable domain reads EPEVTQTPSHQVTQMGQEVILRCVPISNHLYFYWYRQILGQKVEFLVSFYNNEISEKSEIFDDQFSVERPDGSNFTLKIRSTKLEDSAMYFCASLTRGGDYGYTFGSGTRLTVV.

The chain combines TRBV7-9 with TRBJ1-2; D is unresolved. Germline V gives CDR1 SEHNR, CDR2 FQNEAQ (reference sequence). The V end was cut by 3 bases, the J end by 4 bases, with 24 bases between. The CDR3 loop spans 18 amino acids. CDR3 bases: TGTGCCAGCAGCTTCGAGAATGGACCAGCCTCTTCCCCCTATGGCTACACCTTC. It codes for CASSFENGPASSPYGYTF.

This sequence joins TRBV19 and TRBJ1-5; D unresolved. With 3 bases removed from V and 1 base from J, the gap between germline ends came to 13 bases. The CDR3 extends over 16 amino acids. From germline, CDR1 is LNHDA and CDR2 SQIVND (reference sequence). This CDR3 is CASSMRLQASNQPQHF. CDR3 coding DNA: TGTGCCAGTAGTATGAGGTTGCAGGCGAGCAATCAGCCCCAGCATTTT.